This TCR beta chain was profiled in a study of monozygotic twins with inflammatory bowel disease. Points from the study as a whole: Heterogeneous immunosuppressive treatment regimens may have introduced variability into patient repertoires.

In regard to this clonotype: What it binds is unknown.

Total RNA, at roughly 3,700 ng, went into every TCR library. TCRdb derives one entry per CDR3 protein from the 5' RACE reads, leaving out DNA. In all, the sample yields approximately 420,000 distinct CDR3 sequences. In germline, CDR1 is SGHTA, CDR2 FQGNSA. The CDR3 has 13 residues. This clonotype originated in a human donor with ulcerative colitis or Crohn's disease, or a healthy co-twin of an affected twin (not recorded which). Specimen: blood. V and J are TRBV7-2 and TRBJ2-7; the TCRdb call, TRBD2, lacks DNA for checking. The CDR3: CASRQGGPGEQYF.